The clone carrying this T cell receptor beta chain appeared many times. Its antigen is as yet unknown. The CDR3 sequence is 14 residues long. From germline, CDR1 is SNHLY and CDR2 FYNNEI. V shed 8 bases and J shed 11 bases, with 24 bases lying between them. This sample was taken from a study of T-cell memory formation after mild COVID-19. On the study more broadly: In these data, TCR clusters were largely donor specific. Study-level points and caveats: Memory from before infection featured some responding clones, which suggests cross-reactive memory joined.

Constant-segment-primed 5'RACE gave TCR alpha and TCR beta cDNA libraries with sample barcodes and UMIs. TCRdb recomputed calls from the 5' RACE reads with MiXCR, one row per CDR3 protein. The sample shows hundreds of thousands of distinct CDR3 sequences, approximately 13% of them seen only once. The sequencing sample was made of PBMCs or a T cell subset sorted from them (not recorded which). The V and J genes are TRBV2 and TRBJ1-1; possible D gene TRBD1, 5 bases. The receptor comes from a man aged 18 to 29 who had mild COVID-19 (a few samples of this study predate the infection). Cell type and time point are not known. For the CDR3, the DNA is TGTGCCAGCGCTCTTCCGGGACGCCTGGTCCGGGCTTTCTTT. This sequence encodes CASALPGRLVRAFF.